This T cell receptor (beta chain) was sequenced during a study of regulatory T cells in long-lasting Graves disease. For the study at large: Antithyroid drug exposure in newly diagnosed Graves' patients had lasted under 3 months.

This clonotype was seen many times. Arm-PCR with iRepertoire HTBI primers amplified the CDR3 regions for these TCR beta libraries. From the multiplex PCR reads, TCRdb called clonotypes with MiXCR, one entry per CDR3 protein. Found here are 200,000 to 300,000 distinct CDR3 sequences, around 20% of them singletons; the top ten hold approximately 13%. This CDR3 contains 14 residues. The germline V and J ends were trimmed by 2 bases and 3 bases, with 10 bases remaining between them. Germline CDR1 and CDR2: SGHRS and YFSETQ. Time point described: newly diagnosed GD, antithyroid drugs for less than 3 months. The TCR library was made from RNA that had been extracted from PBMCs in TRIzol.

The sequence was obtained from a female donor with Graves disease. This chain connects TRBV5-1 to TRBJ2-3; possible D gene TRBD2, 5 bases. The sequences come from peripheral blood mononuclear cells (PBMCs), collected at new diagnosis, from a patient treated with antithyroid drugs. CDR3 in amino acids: CASSLLGVTDTQYF. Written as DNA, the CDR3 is TGCGCCAGCAGCTTACTAGGAGTAACAGATACGCAGTATTTT.